This entry concerns a single TCR beta chain. The clone's antigen remains unknown. No base-level quality is on record; no much larger clone is a single base apart. This entry is derived from a study of blood T cell repertoires in COVID-19 (TCRdb year 2020). Broadly, across the study: The collaborator samples originated in the United States, Italy and Spain and spanned the acute and convalescent phases of COVID-19. The material from the prospective study consisted of cDNA or gDNA derived from T cells, B-cell-depleted T cells, or PBMCs. Deeply sampled blood TCRbeta repertoires from subjects exposed to, actively infected with, or recovered from COVID-19 were included in the dataset. The repertoires were released in a freely available public database intended as a resource for research on the immune response to SARS-CoV-2. The samples were drawn from the first 160 participants of the ongoing ImmuneRACE study and from over a thousand subjects provided by 6 global collaborators. Nearly every sample came with metadata listing a de-identified subject ID, COVID-19 status, age in years and sex. Where available, HLA class I and class II types were taken from metadata supplied by the sample provider and were not determined by assay-based typing. General study outcomes and caveats: Clinical and demographic metadata were provided uncurated, with the amount varying by source and participant.

TCRbeta CDR3 regions were amplified from genomic DNA by means of the immunoSEQ Assay, a bias-controlled multiplex PCR. In the paper's pipeline: The number of nucleated cells in each sample was estimated from the amplification of reference gene primers within the assay. To quantify the absolute abundance of each unique TCRbeta CDR3 rearrangement, sequence reads were collapsed and filtered. For each sample, productive Simpson clonality was calculated by taking the square root of Simpson's diversity index across productive rearrangements. Sourced from immuneACCESS, this table was stored by TCRdb with only in-frame sequences that have V and J called. A share of the clones is absent; for the studies checked, an unresolved V gene accounts for under half, and the remainder has no known explanation. Clone size and the V and J calls come from that table; the DNA yielded D and trimming. The sample has around 80,000 clones on record, around 80% of them singletons. The ten largest clones represent 10% of the sample.

Each collaborating institution followed its own protocols to collect whole blood in K2EDTA tubes. For TCRbeta analysis, collaborators shipped samples in one of three forms: frozen whole blood, isolated PBMCs, or DNA extracted from either of those sample types. Reading from cysteine to phenylalanine, the CDR3 counts 14 amino acids. Here the CDR3 DNA is all that survives: 42 bases in frame from base 1. After removal of 11 bases from V and 2 bases from J, the junction retains 11 bases not matched to a gene. From a lookup of the germline V gene, CDR1 and CDR2 are ENHRY and SYGVKD. The receptor was isolated from a man between 60 and 70 years old with acute or convalescent COVID-19. This chain is built from TRBV10-3 and TRBJ1-2; a stretch of 7 junction bases matches TRBD1. The sequenced sample was peripheral blood. The sequenced DNA: TGTGCCGGCCGGGACAGCCTATTCAACTATGGCTACACCTTC. Translated, it gives CAGRDSLFNYGYTF.